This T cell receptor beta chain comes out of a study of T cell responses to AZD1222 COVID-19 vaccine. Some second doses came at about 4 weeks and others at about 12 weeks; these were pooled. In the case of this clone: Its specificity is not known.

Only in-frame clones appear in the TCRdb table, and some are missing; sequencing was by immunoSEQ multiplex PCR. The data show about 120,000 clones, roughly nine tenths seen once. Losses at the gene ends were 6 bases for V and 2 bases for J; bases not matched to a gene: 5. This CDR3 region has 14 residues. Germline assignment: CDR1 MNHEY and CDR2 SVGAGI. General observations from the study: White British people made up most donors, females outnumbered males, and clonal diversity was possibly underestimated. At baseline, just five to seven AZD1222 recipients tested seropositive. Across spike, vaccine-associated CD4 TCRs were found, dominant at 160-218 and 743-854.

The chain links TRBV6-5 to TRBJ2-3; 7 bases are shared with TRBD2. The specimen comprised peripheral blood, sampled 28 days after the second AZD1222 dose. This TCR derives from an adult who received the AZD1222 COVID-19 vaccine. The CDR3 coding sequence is TGTGCCAGCAGACTAGCGCGAAACACAGATACGCAGTATTTT. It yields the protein CASRLARNTDTQYF.